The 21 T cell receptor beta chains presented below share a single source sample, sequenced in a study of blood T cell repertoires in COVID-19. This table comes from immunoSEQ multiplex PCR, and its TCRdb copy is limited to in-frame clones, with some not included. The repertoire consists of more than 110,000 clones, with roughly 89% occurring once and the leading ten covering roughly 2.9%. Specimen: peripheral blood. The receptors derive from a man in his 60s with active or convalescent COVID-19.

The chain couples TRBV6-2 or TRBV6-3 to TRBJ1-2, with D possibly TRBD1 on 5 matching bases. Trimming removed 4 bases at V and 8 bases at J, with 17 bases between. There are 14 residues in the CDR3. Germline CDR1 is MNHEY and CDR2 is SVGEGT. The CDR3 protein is CASSSRGGAGGYTF. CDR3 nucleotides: TGTGCCAGCAGTTCCCGCGGCGGGGCAGGGGGCTACACCTTC.

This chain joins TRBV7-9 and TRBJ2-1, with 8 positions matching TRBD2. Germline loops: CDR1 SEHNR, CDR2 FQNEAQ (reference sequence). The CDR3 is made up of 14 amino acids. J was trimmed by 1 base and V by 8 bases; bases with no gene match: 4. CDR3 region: CASEERGSYNEQFF. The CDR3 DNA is TGTGCCAGCGAGGAGCGGGGGTCCTACAATGAGCAGTTCTTC.

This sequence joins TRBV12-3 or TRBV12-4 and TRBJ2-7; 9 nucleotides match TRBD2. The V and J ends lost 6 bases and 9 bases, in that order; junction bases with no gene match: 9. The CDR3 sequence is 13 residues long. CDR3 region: CASRPSGAGGQYF. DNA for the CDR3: TGTGCCAGCAGGCCTAGCGGGGCGGGGGGGCAGTACTTC.

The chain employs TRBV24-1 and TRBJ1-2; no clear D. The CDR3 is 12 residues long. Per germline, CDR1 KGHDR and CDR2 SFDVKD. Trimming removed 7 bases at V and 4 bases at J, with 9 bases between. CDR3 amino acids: CATRVRLYGYTF. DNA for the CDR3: TGTGCCACCAGGGTCCGACTCTATGGCTACACCTTC.

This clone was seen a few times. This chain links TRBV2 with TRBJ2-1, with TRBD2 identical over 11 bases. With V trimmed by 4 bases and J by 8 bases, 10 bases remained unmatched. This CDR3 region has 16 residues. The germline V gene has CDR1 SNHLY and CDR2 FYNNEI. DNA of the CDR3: TGTGCCAGCAGTGCCGCGGTAGCGGGGGGGCGGGATGAGCAGTTCTTC. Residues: CASSAAVAGGRDEQFF.

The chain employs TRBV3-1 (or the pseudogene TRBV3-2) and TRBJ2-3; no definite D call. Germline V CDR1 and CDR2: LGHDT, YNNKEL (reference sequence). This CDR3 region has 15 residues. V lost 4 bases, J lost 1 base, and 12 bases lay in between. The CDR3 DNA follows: TGTGCCAGCAGCCTGAGACTCGGCGGCACAGATACGCAGTATTTT. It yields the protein CASSLRLGGTDTQYF.

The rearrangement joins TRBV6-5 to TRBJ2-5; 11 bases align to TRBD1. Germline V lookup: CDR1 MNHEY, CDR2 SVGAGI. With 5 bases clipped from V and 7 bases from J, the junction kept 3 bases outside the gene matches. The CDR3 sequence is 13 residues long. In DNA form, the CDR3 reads TGTGCCAGCAGTCGAGGGACAGGGGGGACCCAGTACTTC. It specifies CASSRGTGGTQYF.

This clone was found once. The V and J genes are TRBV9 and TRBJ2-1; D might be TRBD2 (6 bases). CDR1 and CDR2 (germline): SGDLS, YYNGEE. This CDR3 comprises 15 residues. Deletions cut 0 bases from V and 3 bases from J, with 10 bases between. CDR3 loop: CASSVVGSGYNEQFF. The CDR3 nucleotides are TGTGCCAGCAGCGTAGTCGGTAGCGGCTACAATGAGCAGTTCTTC.

This chain's CDR3 is CASGGAALGNSPLHF. CDR3 nucleotides: TGTGCCAGTGGAGGGGCCGCCTTAGGGAATTCACCCCTCCACTTT. V is TRBV27 and J is TRBJ1-6, with TRBD1 as a possible D gene (5 bases). CDR3 length: 15 amino acids. V was shortened by 9 bases and J by 7 bases, with 19 bases between the two germline ends. Germline lookup yields CDR1 MNHEY and CDR2 SMNVEV (reference sequence).

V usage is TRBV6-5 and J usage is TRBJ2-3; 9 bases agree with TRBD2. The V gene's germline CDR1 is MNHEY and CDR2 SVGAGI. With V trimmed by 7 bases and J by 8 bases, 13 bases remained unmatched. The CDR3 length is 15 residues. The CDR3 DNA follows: TGTGCCAGCACCACTCTAGCGGGGTCGGGGGGTACGCAGTATTTT. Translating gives CASTTLAGSGGTQYF.

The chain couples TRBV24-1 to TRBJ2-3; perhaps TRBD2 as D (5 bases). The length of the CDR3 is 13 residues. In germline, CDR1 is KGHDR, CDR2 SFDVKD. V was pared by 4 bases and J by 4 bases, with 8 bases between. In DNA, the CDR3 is TGTGCCACCAGTGACGCACTAGCAGATACGCAGTATTTT. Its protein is CATSDALADTQYF.

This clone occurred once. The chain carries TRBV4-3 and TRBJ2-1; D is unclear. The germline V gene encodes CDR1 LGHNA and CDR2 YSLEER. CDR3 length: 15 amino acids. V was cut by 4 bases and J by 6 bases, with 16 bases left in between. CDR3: CASSPALRSGNEQFF. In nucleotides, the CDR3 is TGCGCCAGCAGCCCCGCTCTTCGGAGTGGCAATGAGCAGTTCTTC.

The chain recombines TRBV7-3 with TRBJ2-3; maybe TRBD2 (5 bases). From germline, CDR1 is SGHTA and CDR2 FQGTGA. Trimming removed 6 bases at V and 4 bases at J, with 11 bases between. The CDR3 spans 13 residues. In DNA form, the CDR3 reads TGTGCCAGCAGTTCGGGGTCGGCAGATACGCAGTATTTT. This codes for CASSSGSADTQYF.

The CDR3 DNA reads as TGTGCCAGCAGCGTAGAAGCGGGAGCGTACACCGGGGAGCTGTTTTTT. Translation: CASSVEAGAYTGELFF. The chain carries TRBV9 and TRBJ2-2; TRBD2 matches at 8 bases. The length of the CDR3 is 16 residues. Germline V gives CDR1 SGDLS, CDR2 YYNGEE. V was clipped by 0 bases and J by 3 bases; unmatched bases: 4.

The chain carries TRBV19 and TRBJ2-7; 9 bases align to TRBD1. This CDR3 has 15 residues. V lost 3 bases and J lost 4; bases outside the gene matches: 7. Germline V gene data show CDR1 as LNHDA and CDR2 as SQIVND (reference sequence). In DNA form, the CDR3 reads TGTGCCAGTAGTATCGCGACAGGGGGTCGGTACGAGCAGTACTTC. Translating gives CASSIATGGRYEQYF.

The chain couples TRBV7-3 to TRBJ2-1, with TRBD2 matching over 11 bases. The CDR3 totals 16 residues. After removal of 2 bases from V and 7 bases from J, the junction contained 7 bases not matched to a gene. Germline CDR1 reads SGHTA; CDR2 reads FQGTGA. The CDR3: CASSLVPSGGSNEQFF. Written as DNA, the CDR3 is TGTGCCAGCAGCTTAGTCCCTAGCGGGGGGTCGAATGAGCAGTTCTTC.

The CDR3 region is CASSPDRVGYGYTF. CDR3 DNA sequence: TGCGCCAGCAGCCCGGACAGGGTAGGCTATGGCTACACCTTC. The chain recombines TRBV5-1 with TRBJ1-2; 8 bases are shared with TRBD1. The ends lost 4 bases at V and 4 bases at J; junction bases unmatched: 6. The CDR3 extends over 14 amino acids. CDR1 and CDR2 from the germline V gene are SGHRS and YFSETQ.

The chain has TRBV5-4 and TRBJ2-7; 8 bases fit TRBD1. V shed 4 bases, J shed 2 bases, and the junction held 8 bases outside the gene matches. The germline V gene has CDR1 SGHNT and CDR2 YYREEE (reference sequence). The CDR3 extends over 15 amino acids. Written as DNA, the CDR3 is TGTGCCAGCAGCCCGGAAGGGGGACAGGCCTACGAGCAGTACTTC. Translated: CASSPEGGQAYEQYF.

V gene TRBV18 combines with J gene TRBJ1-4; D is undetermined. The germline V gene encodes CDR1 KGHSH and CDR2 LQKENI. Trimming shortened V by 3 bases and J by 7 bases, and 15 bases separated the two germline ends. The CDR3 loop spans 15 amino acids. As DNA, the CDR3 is TGTGCCAGCTCACCCCCGTCCACGGGGTTTGAAAAACTGTTTTTT. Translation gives CASSPPSTGFEKLFF.

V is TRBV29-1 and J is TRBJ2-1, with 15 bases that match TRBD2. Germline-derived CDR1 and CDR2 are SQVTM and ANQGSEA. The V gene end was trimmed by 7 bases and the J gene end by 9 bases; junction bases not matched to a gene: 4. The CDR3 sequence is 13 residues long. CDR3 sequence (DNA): TGCAGCGCTTGGACTAGCGGGGGGGCTGAGCAGTTCTTC. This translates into CSAWTSGGAEQFF.

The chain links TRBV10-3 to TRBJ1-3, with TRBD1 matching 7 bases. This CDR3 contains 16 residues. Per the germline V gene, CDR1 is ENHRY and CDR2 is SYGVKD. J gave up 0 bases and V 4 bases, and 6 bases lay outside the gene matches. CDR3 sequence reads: CAISVPGQFSGNTIYF. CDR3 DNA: TGTGCCATCAGTGTCCCGGGACAGTTCTCTGGAAACACCATATATTTT.